This T cell receptor (beta chain) was sequenced in a study of patients and donors after allogeneic stem cell transplantation. TCRdb passed the RT-PCR reads through MiXCR, listing each CDR3 protein once. Seen here are 150,000 or so distinct CDR3 sequences, nearly 25% observed once, and the top ten hold roughly 26%. The CDR3 covers 14 residues. The germline gives CDR1 SQVTM, CDR2 ANQGSEA. With V trimmed by 6 bases and J by 5 bases, 12 bases remained unmatched. The sequenced sample was blood, either unsorted or a sorted T cell fraction (not recorded which). This sequence originates from a human donor who was either an allogeneic HSCT recipient or a stem cell or donor lymphocyte infusion donor (not recorded which). It is not recorded whose cells these are; they may come from a transplant donor. The chain links TRBV29-1 to TRBJ1-2, with TRBD1 identical over 7 bases. CDR3 in amino acids: CSVKSHRGTYGYTF. The CDR3 region has the DNA TGCAGCGTAAAATCACACAGGGGAACGTATGGCTACACCTTC. Combining the CDR3 with reference TRBV29-1 and TRBJ1-2 gives the whole variable domain SAVISQKPSRDICQRGTSLTIQCQVDSQVTMMFWYRQQPGQSLTLIATANQGSEATYESGFVIDKFPISRPNLTFSTLTVSNMSPEDSSIYLCSVKSHRGTYGYTFGSGTRLTVV.